A selection of T cell receptor beta chains follows, all from one sample in a study of cytomegalovirus exposure and HLA in healthy donors. Some clones are missing from TCRdb's copy, which holds only in-frame ones; the method was immunoSEQ multiplex PCR. The sample includes more than 100,000 clones, roughly 80% seen only once; the top ten take around 2.7%. The sequenced material came from PBMCs. The receptors originated from a woman aged 40 to 50 in good health and CMV-seropositive. CDR3s include the opening cysteine and the closing phenylalanine or tryptophan. The D gene is left open where the match is weak. Rows give clone size only sometimes, using once, few, many, or a class for an expanded clone.

TRBD1 | TRBJ1-2 | 13 | - | TRBV14 | CASSHRTGGSYTF | TGTGCCAGCAGCCATCGGACAGGGGGCAGCTACACCTTC
- | TRBJ1-1 | 13 | few | TRBV6-1 | CASSEASNTEAFF | TGTGCCAGCAGTGAGGCATCGAACACTGAAGCTTTCTTT
TRBD2 | TRBJ2-1 | 18 | - | TRBV10-3 | CAIRSGGLAGGESDEQFF | TGTGCCATCAGATCCGGAGGACTAGCGGGAGGTGAATCGGATGAGCAGTTCTTC
- | TRBJ2-1 | 15 | - | TRBV7-6 | CASSLATGDYNEQFF | TGTGCCAGCAGCTTAGCGACAGGCGACTACAATGAGCAGTTCTTC
TRBD1 | TRBJ1-5 | 13 | once | TRBV2 | CASAGQPNQPQHF | TGTGCCAGCGCGGGACAGCCTAATCAGCCCCAGCATTTT
- | TRBJ1-5 | 14 | - | TRBV10-3 | CAISAQGNNQPQHF | TGTGCCATCAGTGCACAGGGAAACAATCAGCCCCAGCATTTT
TRBD1 | TRBJ1-1 | 15 | once | TRBV9 | CASSPHRGPNTEAFF | TGTGCCAGCAGCCCCCACAGGGGCCCGAACACTGAAGCTTTCTTT
- | TRBJ1-1 | 12 | few | TRBV6-1 | CASCGDYTEAFF | TGTGCCAGTTGCGGGGACTACACTGAAGCTTTCTTT
TRBD2 | TRBJ2-1 | 15 | - | TRBV19 | CASSIPGLAGNEQFF | TGTGCCAGTAGTATTCCCGGTTTAGCGGGTAATGAGCAGTTCTTC
TRBD1 | TRBJ2-7 | 13 | - | TRBV6-5 | CASSALTGPEQYF | TGTGCCAGCAGTGCATTGACAGGGCCCGAGCAGTACTTC
- | TRBJ1-2 | 13 | - | TRBV14 | CASSRTGPYGYTF | TGTGCCAGCAGCCGAACAGGGCCCTATGGCTACACCTTC
TRBD1 | TRBJ1-2 | 13 | few | TRBV11-2 | CASSFSGTDGYTF | TGTGCCAGCAGCTTTTCCGGGACAGATGGCTACACCTTC
- | TRBJ2-4 | 16 | - | TRBV10-3 | CAISESPTGAKNIQYF | TGTGCCATCAGTGAGTCTCCAACAGGGGCCAAAAACATTCAGTACTTC
- | TRBJ1-2 | 13 | - | TRBV6-5 | CASSYVEGSSYTF | TGTGCCAGCAGTTACGTTGAGGGTTCTAGCTACACCTTC
- | TRBJ1-6 | 14 | - | TRBV5-1 | CASSLVGGLEPLHF | TGCGCCAGCAGCTTAGTAGGCGGCCTTGAGCCCCTCCACTTT
- | TRBJ1-1 | 14 | - | TRBV4-3 | CASSRTGRGGEAFF | TGCGCCAGCAGCCGAACAGGGCGCGGGGGGGAAGCTTTCTTT
- | TRBJ1-4 | 16 | - | TRBV5-1 | CASSLSQTGGNEKLFF | TGCGCCAGCAGCTTGAGTCAAACCGGAGGGAATGAAAAACTGTTTTTT
TRBD2 | TRBJ2-7 | 13 | - | TRBV10-3 | CAISERGGREQYF | TGTGCCATCAGTGAACGGGGGGGAAGGGAGCAGTACTTC
- | TRBJ2-1 | 13 | few | TRBV6-5 | CASSATPYNEQFF | TGTGCCAGCAGTGCAACACCTTACAATGAGCAGTTCTTC
TRBD2 | TRBJ2-3 | 15 | - | TRBV7-3 | CASSPKGLAGNTQYF | TGTGCCAGCAGCCCAAAGGGCCTAGCGGGGAATACGCAGTATTTT
TRBD2 | TRBJ2-7 | 16 | - | TRBV11-2 | CASGGLAGAISYEQYF | TGTGCCAGCGGCGGACTAGCGGGGGCCATCTCCTACGAGCAGTACTTC
- | TRBJ2-7 | 15 | - | TRBV7-2 | CASSLGRTGEREQYF | TGTGCCAGCAGCTTAGGTCGAACAGGAGAAAGGGAGCAGTACTTC
- | TRBJ1-2 | 13 | - | TRBV4-2 | CASSQGPDSGYTF | TGTGCCAGCAGCCAAGGTCCTGACAGTGGCTACACCTTC
- | TRBJ2-7 | 16 | few | TRBV18 | CASSPRSRPSSYEQYF | TGTGCCAGCTCACCACGTTCCAGGCCGAGCTCCTACGAGCAGTACTTC
TRBD2 | TRBJ2-1 | 18 | - | TRBV4-3 | CASSPAALAGSPYNEQFF | TGCGCCAGCAGTCCCGCGGCACTAGCGGGATCGCCCTACAATGAGCAGTTCTTC
- | TRBJ2-1 | 14 | - | TRBV9 | CASSVVTEGNEQFF | TGTGCCAGCAGCGTAGTCACCGAGGGCAATGAGCAGTTCTTC
- | TRBJ1-5 | 13 | - | TRBV19 | CASSPHQGEPQHF | TGTGCCAGTAGTCCGCACCAAGGGGAGCCCCAGCATTTT
TRBD1 | TRBJ1-5 | 15 | - | TRBV19 | CASSIVGGGGQPQHF | TGTGCCAGTAGTATAGTAGGAGGGGGCGGTCAGCCCCAGCATTTT
TRBD2 | TRBJ2-1 | 15 | - | TRBV27 | CASSFRRGGGNEQFF | TGTGCCAGCAGTTTTAGGCGCGGGGGAGGCAATGAGCAGTTCTTC
- | TRBJ1-5 | 12 | - | TRBV12-5 | CASGRERGPQHF | TGTGCTAGTGGCCGTGAAAGAGGGCCCCAGCATTTT
TRBD1 | TRBJ2-2 | 16 | - | TRBV9 | CASSVQGAASTGELFF | TGTGCCAGCAGCGTACAGGGGGCGGCGAGCACCGGGGAGCTGTTTTTT
- | TRBJ2-3 | 16 | - | TRBV7-2 | CASSFTAGTLTDTQYF | TGTGCCAGCAGCTTTACCGCGGGGACCCTGACAGATACGCAGTATTTT
TRBD2 | TRBJ2-1 | 13 | few | TRBV29-1 | CSVGAGPVREQFF | TGCAGCGTTGGAGCGGGGCCTGTTAGGGAGCAGTTCTTC
- | TRBJ1-3 | 15 | - | TRBV29-1 | CSVEGQGSRGNTLYF | TGCAGCGTTGAAGGGCAGGGATCTCGCGGAAACACCCTATATTTT
TRBD2 | TRBJ2-7 | 16 | - | TRBV7-2 | CASSRGVTAYSYEQYF | TGTGCCAGCAGCCGGGGGGTAACGGCTTACTCCTACGAGCAGTACTTC
TRBD1 | TRBJ1-1 | 16 | - | TRBV4-2 | CASSSTGSGGNTEAFF | TGTGCCAGCAGCTCGACAGGGTCAGGTGGGAACACTGAAGCTTTCTTT
- | TRBJ1-2 | 14 | - | TRBV2 | CASRIGLAGYGYTF | TGTGCCAGCAGGATAGGTCTGGCGGGCTATGGCTACACCTTC
- | TRBJ2-5 | 13 | - | TRBV2 | CAISGQAQETQYF | TGTGCCATCAGTGGGCAGGCCCAAGAGACCCAGTACTTC
- | TRBJ2-3 | 14 | - | TRBV2 | CASSEARRGDTQYF | TGTGCCAGCAGTGAAGCACGGCGGGGCGATACGCAGTATTTT
- | TRBJ1-5 | 17 | - | TRBV19 | CASTSISQGIGNQPQHF | TGTGCCAGCACTAGTATCAGTCAGGGGATCGGCAATCAGCCCCAGCATTTT
TRBD1 | TRBJ1-5 | 14 | - | TRBV5-4 | CASSLSGGSQPQHF | TGTGCCAGCAGCTTGTCAGGGGGCAGTCAGCCCCAGCATTTT
TRBD2 | TRBJ2-3 | 13 | - | TRBV7-3 | CASSEASGGLKYF | TGTGCCAGCAGCGAAGCTAGCGGGGGACTTAAGTATTTT
TRBD1 | TRBJ2-1 | 14 | few | TRBV27 | CASNRQGPYNEQFF | TGTGCCAGCAACCGACAGGGGCCCTACAATGAGCAGTTCTTC
TRBD2 | TRBJ2-3 | 15 | - | TRBV6-1 | CASSVPSGGTDTQYF | TGTGCCAGCAGTGTGCCTAGCGGGGGCACAGATACGCAGTATTTT
- | TRBJ1-3 | 14 | - | TRBV4-2 | CASSQGTTGNTIYF | TGTGCCAGCAGCCAAGGGACTACTGGAAACACCATATATTTT
TRBD1 | TRBJ2-1 | 15 | - | TRBV5-1 | CASRAGTGGIDEQFF | TGCGCCAGCAGAGCCGGGACAGGGGGTATCGATGAGCAGTTCTTC